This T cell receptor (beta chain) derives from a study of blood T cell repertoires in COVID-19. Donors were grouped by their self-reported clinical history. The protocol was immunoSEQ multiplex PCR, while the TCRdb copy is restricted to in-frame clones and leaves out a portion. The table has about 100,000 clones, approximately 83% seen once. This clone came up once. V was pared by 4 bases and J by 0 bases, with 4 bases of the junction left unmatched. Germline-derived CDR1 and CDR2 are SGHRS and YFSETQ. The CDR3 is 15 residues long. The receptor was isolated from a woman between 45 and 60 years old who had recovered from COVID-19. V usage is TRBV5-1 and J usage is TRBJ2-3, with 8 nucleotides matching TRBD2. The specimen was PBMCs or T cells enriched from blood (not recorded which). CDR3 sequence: CASSTLAGSTDTQYF. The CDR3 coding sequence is TGCGCCAGCAGCACCTTAGCGGGAAGCACAGATACGCAGTATTTT.